One and the same sample provided the 29 T cell receptor beta chains below, sequenced in a study of T cell clonotyping in hematopoietic cell transplantation. The method was immunoSEQ multiplex PCR; TCRdb's version includes in-frame clones alone and lacks a portion of them. The sample has 6,000 to 7,000 clones, 75% to 80% seen once. The source was PBMCs, collected 100 days after allogeneic stem cell transplant. The source of these receptors is a female patient aged 25-40 years who had an allogeneic stem cell transplant, so the T cells may come from the graft donor. Some clones in this sample may be carry-over from other donors' samples.

This clone is termed medium-sized. The genes are TRBV7-6 and TRBJ2-7; D not resolved. V lost 2 bases, J lost 1 base, and 9 bases lay in between. The V gene's germline CDR1 is SGHVS and CDR2 FNYEAQ. The CDR3 has 14 amino acids. The CDR3 sequence is CASSLIGDSYEQYF. Written as DNA, the CDR3 is TGTGCCAGCAGCTTAATTGGGGATTCCTACGAGCAGTACTTC.

The chain has TRBV6-5 and TRBJ1-2; TRBD1 is a possible D gene (6 bases). The CDR3 contains 14 residues. Germline V gene sequence: CDR1 MNHEY, CDR2 SVGAGI. Trimming shortened V by 5 bases and J by 4 bases, and 14 bases separated the two germline ends. This chain's CDR3 is CASSRGGIPYGYTF. The CDR3 bases are TGTGCCAGCAGTAGAGGGGGTATTCCCTATGGCTACACCTTC.

This clone was seen once. CDR3 DNA sequence: TGTGCCAGTAGTCCCGGGGTTAGCTCCTACAATGAGCAGTTCTTC. This translates into CASSPGVSSYNEQFF. The chain joins TRBV19 to TRBJ2-1; the D gene is possibly TRBD2 (5 bases). In germline, CDR1 is LNHDA, CDR2 SQIVND (reference sequence). This CDR3 is built from 15 residues. V lost 5 bases and J lost 0, with 11 bases in between. The whole variable domain, filled in from reference TRBV19 and TRBJ2-1, reads DGGITQSPKYLFRKEGQNVTLSCEQNLNHDAMYWYRQDPGQGLRLIYYSQIVNDFQKGDIAEGYSVSREKKESFPLTVTSAQKNPTAFYLCASSPGVSSYNEQFFGPGTRLTVL.

This chain uses TRBV2 with TRBJ2-7; D uncertain. Germline V CDR1 and CDR2: SNHLY, FYNNEI. V gave up 8 bases and J gave up 6 bases, with 11 bases separating them. The CDR3 has 11 residues. The CDR3 DNA reads TGTGCCAGCGAACTTACCTCCGAGCAGTACTTC. It translates to CASELTSEQYF.

This sequence joins TRBV7-2 and TRBJ1-5, with D uncertain. V lost 5 bases to trimming and J lost 4 bases, with 9 bases between them. The CDR3 loop spans 13 amino acids. Looked up from germline, CDR1 is SGHTA and CDR2 is FQGNSA. The CDR3 DNA reads TGTGCCAGCAGCCCTGACCCGAATCAGCCCCAGCATTTT. Its protein product is CASSPDPNQPQHF.

V and J are TRBV7-2 and TRBJ1-2; D is ambiguous. CDR3 length equals 12 residues. The V end lost 5 bases, the J end lost 4 bases, and 8 bases lay between the germline ends. Germline V gene lookup returns CDR1 SGHTA and CDR2 FQGNSA. CDR3 DNA sequence: TGTGCCAGCAGCCTAACTAGCTATGGCTACACCTTC. This translates into CASSLTSYGYTF.

The chain links TRBV28 to TRBJ1-6; no clear D. CDR3 length equals 15 residues. Germline V gene sequence: CDR1 MDHEN, CDR2 SYDVKM. V gave up 5 bases and J gave up 7 bases, with 15 bases separating them. The CDR3 is CASSNRAAFNSPLHF. The CDR3 DNA follows: TGTGCCAGCAGTAACCGGGCCGCTTTCAATTCACCCCTCCACTTT.

V usage is TRBV6-1 and J usage is TRBJ1-6; D is ambiguous. This CDR3 spans 14 amino acids. The germline V and J ends were trimmed by 4 bases and 1 base, with 5 bases remaining between them. Germline CDR1 is MNHNS and CDR2 is SASEGT. CDR3 residues: CASSGRSYNSPLHF. DNA for the CDR3: TGTGCCAGCAGTGGGAGGTCCTATAATTCACCCCTCCACTTT.

This clone was counted once. The chain uses TRBV10-1 and TRBJ1-2, with TRBD1 as a possible D gene (6 bases). The CDR3 consists of 13 residues. With 4 bases removed from V and 8 bases from J, the gap between germline ends came to 14 bases. The germline V gene has CDR1 WNHNN and CDR2 SYGVQD (reference sequence). The CDR3 spells CASSGGTGRGYTF. The DNA of the CDR3 is TGCGCCAGCAGTGGCGGCACAGGGCGCGGCTACACCTTC.

The chain employs TRBV7-2 and TRBJ2-7, with a possible D match to TRBD2 (5 bases). V was cut by 6 bases and J by 2 bases, with 11 bases left in between. Germline values: CDR1 SGHTA, CDR2 FQGNSA. CDR3 length equals 13 residues. Here the CDR3 reads CASRGPGTYEQYF. In nucleotides, the CDR3 is TGTGCCAGCAGAGGACCGGGAACCTACGAGCAGTACTTC.

The gene calls are TRBV19 and TRBJ1-2; 8 bases align to TRBD1. Germline values: CDR1 LNHDA, CDR2 SQIVND (reference sequence). This CDR3 has 15 residues. With V trimmed by 5 bases and J by 2 bases, 7 bases remained unmatched. The CDR3 DNA reads TGTGCCAGTAGTTGGTCAGGGGGCGGAAACTATGGCTACACCTTC. It encodes CASSWSGGGNYGYTF.

This clone occurred a few times. The V call is TRBV30, the J call TRBJ2-7, with D tentatively TRBD1 (6 bases). The CDR3 loop spans 13 amino acids. Trimming shortened V by 0 bases and J by 2 bases, and 8 bases separated the two germline ends. The germline V gene has CDR1 GTSNPN and CDR2 SVGIG (reference sequence). The chain's CDR3 is CAWSVRDTYEQYF. CDR3 nucleotides: TGTGCCTGGAGTGTACGGGACACCTACGAGCAGTACTTC. Drawing the rest from reference TRBV30 and TRBJ2-7, the complete variable domain is SQTIHQWPATLVQPVGSPLSLECTVEGTSNPNLYWYRQAAGRGLQLLFYSVGIGQISSEVPQNLSASRPQDRQFILSSKKLLLSDSGFYLCAWSVRDTYEQYFGPGTRLTVT.

The V and J genes are TRBV2 and TRBJ2-7; D is unclear. Trimming pared 10 bases from V and 3 bases from J, leaving 16 bases between. This CDR3 comprises 13 residues. Germline CDR1 SNHLY, CDR2 FYNNEI. CDR3 nucleotides: TGTGCCACAATGTCACACGGTGGCTACGAGCAGTACTTC. Its protein product is CATMSHGGYEQYF. The complete variable domain, with remaining parts taken from reference TRBV2 and TRBJ2-7, reads EPEVTQTPSHQVTQMGQEVILRCVPISNHLYFYWYRQILGQKVEFLVSFYNNEISEKSEIFDDQFSVERPDGSNFTLKIRSTKLEDSAMYFCATMSHGGYEQYFGPGTRLTVT.

Note on this clone: The junction departs from the called germline gene at one end, perhaps through a read error. The gene calls are TRBV7-7 and TRBJ2-7; the match to TRBD2 covers 7 bases. The CDR3 extends over 13 amino acids. Germline CDR1 reads SSHAT; CDR2 reads FNYEAQ (reference sequence). CDR3 sequence reads: CASSSGLYYEQYF. CDR3 sequence (DNA): TGTGCTAGCAGCTCGGGACTATACTACGAGCAGTACTTC.

V is TRBV11-3 and J is TRBJ2-7; either TRBD1 or TRBD2 may fit D (5 bases each). The germline CDR1 and CDR2 sequences are SGHNT and YENEEA. Deletions cut 5 bases from V and 7 bases from J, with 15 bases between. This CDR3 has 13 amino acids. DNA of the CDR3: TGTGCCAGCAGCAAGGACCTATGGGGGGAGCAGTACTTC. Translated: CASSKDLWGEQYF.

This clone turned up a few times. The genes are TRBV7-8 and TRBJ1-5, with 7 bases matching TRBD1. Trimming at V came to 0 bases and at J to 1 base, leaving 9 bases not matched to a gene. Germline assignment: CDR1 SGHVS and CDR2 FQNEAQ. The CDR3 is 18 amino acids. The DNA for the CDR3 is TGTGCCAGCAGCTTAGCAATAGGGGGCTCGGGGAGCAATCAGCCCCAGCATTTT. It translates to CASSLAIGGSGSNQPQHF. Looking up the rest from reference TRBV7-8 and TRBJ1-5 gives the full variable domain: GAGVSQSPRYKVAKRGQDVALRCDPISGHVSLFWYQQALGQGPEFLTYFQNEAQLDKSGLPSDRFFAERPEGSVSTLKIQRTQQEDSAVYLCASSLAIGGSGSNQPQHFGDGTRLSIL.

The rearrangement uses TRBV9 and TRBJ2-5; D is undetermined. Per germline, CDR1 SGDLS and CDR2 YYNGEE. Trimming stripped 0 bases from V and 7 bases from J, with 10 bases between. This CDR3 contains 13 residues. The CDR3 sequence is CASSVGVSGTQYF. CDR3 coding DNA: TGTGCCAGCAGCGTAGGAGTATCGGGGACCCAGTACTTC.

This chain joins TRBV5-1 and TRBJ2-3; no reliable D call. The CDR3 covers 14 residues. Germline V gene data show CDR1 as SGHRS and CDR2 as YFSETQ. The V end was cut by 4 bases, the J end by 6 bases, with 15 bases between. CDR3: CASSQDQPGDTQYF. The CDR3, as DNA: TGCGCCAGCAGCCAAGATCAACCAGGCGATACGCAGTATTTT.

The chain carries TRBV27 and TRBJ2-2; 7 bases match TRBD1. With V trimmed by 6 bases and J by 2 bases, 6 bases remained unmatched. The germline V gene has CDR1 MNHEY and CDR2 SMNVEV (reference sequence). The CDR3 runs 15 residues. CDR3 nucleotides: TGTGCCAGCAGAACAGGGGAAAGAAACACCGGGGAGCTGTTTTTT. Its protein product is CASRTGERNTGELFF.

The chain couples TRBV7-9 to TRBJ2-7, with D uncertain. This CDR3 has 13 amino acids. The V gene lost 5 bases and the J gene lost 0 bases, with 8 bases spanning the gap. Per germline, CDR1 SEHNR and CDR2 FQNEAQ (reference sequence). CDR3 in DNA: TGTGCCAGCAGCCATGGAAACTCCTACGAGCAGTACTTC. This gives the protein CASSHGNSYEQYF.

The rearrangement uses TRBV4-3 and TRBJ2-3; D is uncertain. Trimming removed 4 bases at V and 1 base at J, with 6 bases between. The length of the CDR3 is 13 residues. CDR1 and CDR2 (germline): LGHNA, YSLEER. The CDR3 here is CASSRRGTDTQYF. As DNA, the CDR3 is TGCGCCAGCAGCCGGCGCGGCACAGATACGCAGTATTTT.

The chain carries TRBV6-5 and TRBJ1-2; 8 bases agree with TRBD1. Germline CDR1 and CDR2: MNHEY and SVGAGI. This CDR3 contains 13 residues. V dropped 8 bases and J dropped 3; count of bases not matched to a gene: 5. The CDR3 DNA follows: TGTGCCAGCGGCGGACAGGGCGACTATGGCTACACCTTC. Its translation: CASGGQGDYGYTF.

This clone was detected a few times. V and J are TRBV7-9 and TRBJ1-2, with D unresolved. Germline CDR1 reads SEHNR; CDR2 reads FQNEAQ (reference sequence). The length of the CDR3 is 14 residues. Between the trimmed V and J ends, which lost 0 bases and 2 bases, there was a span of 7 bases. The CDR3 bases are TGTGCCAGCAGCTTAGCGCTGCCCAACTATGGCTACACCTTC. The encoded protein is CASSLALPNYGYTF.

The chain couples TRBV18 to TRBJ2-3; no clear D gene. Germline V gene lookup returns CDR1 KGHSH and CDR2 LQKENI. V was clipped by 2 bases and J by 4 bases, with 19 bases between them. This CDR3 has 17 amino acids. The CDR3 sequence is CASSPVVYSLPSDTQYF. CDR3 DNA sequence: TGTGCCAGCTCACCAGTAGTATATAGCCTGCCTTCAGATACGCAGTATTTT.

This chain links TRBV6-5 with TRBJ1-2, with 7 bases fitting TRBD1. CDR1 and CDR2 from the germline V gene are MNHEY and SVGAGI. The CDR3 consists of 14 residues. The V and J ends lost 6 bases and 4 bases, in that order; junction bases with no gene match: 8. The CDR3 here is CASRRPGTAYGYTF. The DNA of the CDR3 is TGTGCCAGCAGACGACCCGGGACAGCCTATGGCTACACCTTC.

The chain uses TRBV4-1 and TRBJ2-7; 11 nucleotides line up with TRBD2. Germline values: CDR1 MGHRA, CDR2 YSYEKL. This CDR3 has 15 amino acids. The V and J ends lost 3 bases and 1 base, in that order; junction bases with no gene match: 2. The CDR3, as DNA: TGCGCCAGCAGCCAGACTAGCGGGGATTCCTACGAGCAGTACTTC. Translating gives CASSQTSGDSYEQYF.

The chain employs TRBV29-1 and TRBJ2-7; 12 nucleotides line up with TRBD2. Germline CDR1 and CDR2: SQVTM and ANQGSEA. V was clipped by 7 bases and J by 6 bases; unmatched bases: 10. CDR3 length: 14 amino acids. In nucleotides, the CDR3 is TGCAGCGCACGACTAGCGGGGGCGGCCTCCGAGCAGTACTTC. Translated: CSARLAGAASEQYF.

The J gene is TRBJ1-2, the V gene TRBV18, with D unresolved. V dropped 3 bases and J dropped 4 bases, with 9 bases sitting between them. CDR1 is KGHSH, CDR2 LQKENI, per germline. This CDR3 spans 13 amino acids. The CDR3 DNA reads TGTGCCAGCTCACCTCCGGCAGCCTATGGCTACACCTTC. This encodes CASSPPAAYGYTF.

The chain links TRBV6-1 to TRBJ1-2, with TRBD1 identical over 9 bases. This CDR3 contains 15 residues. The V segment lost 3 bases and the J segment 4 bases; nucleotides outside the gene matches: 6. Germline values: CDR1 MNHNS, CDR2 SASEGT. CDR3 amino acids: CASSEMDRGVYGYTF. In DNA, the CDR3 is TGTGCCAGCAGTGAGATGGACAGGGGCGTCTATGGCTACACCTTC.